This T cell receptor (beta chain) was recorded in a study of cytomegalovirus exposure and HLA in healthy donors. Whole-study context: The roughly 130 validation repertoires were reported in a later analysis to have been generated on the same platform as the approximately 700 first-cohort repertoires. Study-level points and caveats: Among TCR beta chains, those listed as cytomegalovirus-associated numbered about 160.

The data were produced by immunoSEQ multiplex PCR, yet TCRdb's version contains in-frame clones alone and is incomplete. The sample holds 90,000 to 150,000 clones, about 83% seen once. Germline V lookup: CDR1 SGHVS, CDR2 FQNEAQ. Losses at the gene ends were 4 bases for V and 4 bases for J; bases not matched to a gene: 6. The CDR3 contains 15 residues. From the roughly 110-subject validation cohort, which was separate from the roughly 610-subject first cohort, the donors were drawn. With regard to this clone: Antigen: not known.

V gene TRBV7-8 combines with J gene TRBJ2-7; 11 bases are a match to TRBD1. What was sequenced was PBMCs. This clonotype originated in a woman in her thirties in good health and CMV-seronegative. The CDR3 nucleotides are TGTGCCAGCAGCTACGGGACAGGGGGTGGGTACGAGCAGTACTTC. It encodes CASSYGTGGGYEQYF.